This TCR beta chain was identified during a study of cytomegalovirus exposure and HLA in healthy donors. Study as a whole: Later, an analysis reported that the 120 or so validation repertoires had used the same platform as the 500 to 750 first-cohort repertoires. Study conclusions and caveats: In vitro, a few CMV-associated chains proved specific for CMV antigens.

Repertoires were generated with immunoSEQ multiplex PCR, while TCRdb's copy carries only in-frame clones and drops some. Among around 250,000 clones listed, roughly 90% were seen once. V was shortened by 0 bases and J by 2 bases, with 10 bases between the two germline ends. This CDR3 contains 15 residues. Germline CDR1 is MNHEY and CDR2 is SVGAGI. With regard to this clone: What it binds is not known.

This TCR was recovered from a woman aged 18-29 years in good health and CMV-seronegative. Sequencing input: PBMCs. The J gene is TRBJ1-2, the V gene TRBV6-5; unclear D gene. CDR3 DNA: TGTGCCAGCAGTTACTCGTTCGACTTAAACTATGGCTACACCTTC. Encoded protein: CASSYSFDLNYGYTF.